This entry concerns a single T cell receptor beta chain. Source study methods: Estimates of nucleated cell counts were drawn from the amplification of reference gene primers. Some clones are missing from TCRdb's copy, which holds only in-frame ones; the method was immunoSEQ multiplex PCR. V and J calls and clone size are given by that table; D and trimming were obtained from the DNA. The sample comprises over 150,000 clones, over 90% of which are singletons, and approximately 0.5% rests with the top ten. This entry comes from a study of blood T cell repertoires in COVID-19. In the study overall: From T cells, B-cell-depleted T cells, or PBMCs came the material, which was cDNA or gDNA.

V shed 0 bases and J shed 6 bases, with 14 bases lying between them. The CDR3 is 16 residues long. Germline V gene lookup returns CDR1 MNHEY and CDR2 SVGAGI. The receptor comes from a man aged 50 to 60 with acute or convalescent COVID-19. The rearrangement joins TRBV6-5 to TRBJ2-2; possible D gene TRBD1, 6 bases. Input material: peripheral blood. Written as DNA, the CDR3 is TGTGCCAGCAGTTACTCGTCGAGGGGGAGTCCCGGGGAGCTGTTTTTT. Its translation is CASSYSSRGSPGELFF.